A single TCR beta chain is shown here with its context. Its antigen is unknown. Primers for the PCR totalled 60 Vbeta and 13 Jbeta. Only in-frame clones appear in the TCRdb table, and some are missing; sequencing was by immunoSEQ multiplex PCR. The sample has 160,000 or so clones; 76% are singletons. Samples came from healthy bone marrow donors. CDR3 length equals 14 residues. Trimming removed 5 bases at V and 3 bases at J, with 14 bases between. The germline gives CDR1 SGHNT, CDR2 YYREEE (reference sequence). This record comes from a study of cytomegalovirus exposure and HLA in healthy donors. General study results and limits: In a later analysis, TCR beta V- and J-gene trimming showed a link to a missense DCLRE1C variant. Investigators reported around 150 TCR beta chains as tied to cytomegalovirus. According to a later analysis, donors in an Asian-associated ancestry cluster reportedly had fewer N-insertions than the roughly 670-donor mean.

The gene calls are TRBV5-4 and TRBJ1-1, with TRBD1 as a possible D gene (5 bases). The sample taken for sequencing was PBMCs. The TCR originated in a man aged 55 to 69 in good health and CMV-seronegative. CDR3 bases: TGTGCCAGCAGGGTCGTCGGGGGGGACACTGAAGCTTTCTTT. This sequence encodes CASRVVGGDTEAFF.